The clone carrying this T cell receptor (beta chain) was detected only a few times. The data stem from a study of identical twins. The CDR3 is 14 residues long. Germline values: CDR1 MGHDK, CDR2 SYGVNS. J was trimmed by 4 bases and V by 7 bases; bases with no gene match: 6. TCRdb itself ran the 5' RACE reads through MiXCR, one entry per CDR3 protein. Here the sample spans roughly 690,000 distinct CDR3 sequences, about 20% being singletons. This sample also belongs to another study, concerning T cells expressing NK-cell markers. That source notes: Serological testing identified seven of the eight sequenced donors as HCMV-seropositive and one as seronegative. As a fraction of CD8+ T cells, dominant NKG2C+ clonotypes reached about 1.0-7.5% in more than five donors. The study found these clonotypes also leading the CD3+CD56-NKG2C+ fraction in four donors.

Sequenced input: PBMCs. This clonotype originated in a woman in her late teens or twenties in good health. The chain joins TRBV25-1 to TRBJ2-5, with 10 bases fitting TRBD2. The chain's CDR3 is CASTIAGGIETQYF. In nucleotides, the CDR3 is TGTGCCAGCACGATAGCGGGGGGCATAGAGACCCAGTACTTC.